These T cell receptor beta chains were read from a single sample in a study of T cell responses to AZD1222 COVID-19 vaccine. Sequencing used immunoSEQ multiplex PCR; TCRdb keeps in-frame clones, though not all of them. This sample has about 150,000 clones, with 75% to 90% found just once. Sequencing was performed on peripheral blood, taken 28 days after the second AZD1222 dose. These receptors came from an adult who received the AZD1222 COVID-19 vaccine. Each CDR3 is given without its conserved first and last residue. Each record gives: V gene, J gene, CDR3 protein.

>TRBV28|TRBJ1-2
ASSTPVTNYGYT
>TRBV6-5|TRBJ1-1
ASRNRVMNTEAF
>TRBV4-1|TRBJ2-1
ASSQMRSSYNEQF
>TRBV18|TRBJ2-2
ASSPEVTGELF
>TRBV19|TRBJ2-7
ASSIGIAGISYEQY
>TRBV30|TRBJ1-2
AGTLGGYT
>TRBV5-4|TRBJ2-7
ASSLRPGLADYEQY
>TRBV30|TRBJ1-3
AWSEGTGLTYGNTIY
>TRBV19|TRBJ2-3
ASRLTSGTDTQY
>TRBV20-1|TRBJ2-3
SASSSGSKADTQY
>TRBV7-9|TRBJ1-1
ASSIQGNTEAF
>TRBV24-1|TRBJ2-1
ATSEPTSYEQF
>TRBV7-2|TRBJ1-3
ASSFFWQKHMDSGNTIY
>TRBV21-1|TRBJ2-3
ASSKAPGLAGGRTQY
>TRBV27|TRBJ1-5
ASNIQGTNQPQH
>TRBV5-4|TRBJ2-2
ASSLLGVNTGELF
>TRBV7-2|TRBJ2-1
ASSLGGLAGADEQF
>TRBV5-5|TRBJ1-3
ASSLVSGNTIY
>TRBV19|TRBJ2-3
ASSILGASTDTQY
>TRBV6-5|TRBJ1-1
ASRRGRETEAF
>TRBV7-9|TRBJ1-5
ASSLATPTGGDQPQH
>TRBV3-1/TRBV3-2|TRBJ1-1
ASSQFRRNTEAF
>TRBV6-5|TRBJ2-7
ACGQGIPYEQY
>TRBV28|TRBJ2-7
ASSPGGQGSWEQY
>TRBV10-3|TRBJ2-7
AISEPGGAYEQY
>TRBV7-2|TRBJ2-3
ASSSVPGTGGGRNTQY
>TRBV28|TRBJ1-1
ASSFWGMNTEAF
>TRBV18|TRBJ2-1
ASSLEWLAGDNEQF